This T cell receptor beta chain was found in a study of shared clonotypes between healthy human individuals. General study results and limits: Clonotypes not shared had lower generation probabilities than those common to all four donors. In general, naive subsets displayed greater estimated richness than memory subsets did.

As regards this clone: What it binds is unknown.

Positive CCR7 selection of CD45RO-negative cells yielded the naive CD8 cells, and terminally differentiated effector memory CD45RA+ cells were excluded. Libraries were prepared by immunoSEQ multiplex PCR; TCRdb keeps only in-frame clonotypes and omits some of them. This sample has some 600,000 clones; 90% to 97% occur once, and the top ten carry about 0.12%. Germline CDR1 SGHNT, CDR2 YENEEA. Trimming removed 4 bases from V and 6 bases from J; junction bases left unmatched: 5. CDR3 length: 15 residues. The sample comprised naive CD8+ T cells sorted from blood. This chain connects TRBV11-3 to TRBJ2-7, with 14 bases fitting TRBD2. The TCR comes from a woman aged 25 to 39 in good health. CDR3 protein: CASSSGTSGRGEQYF. CDR3 DNA sequence: TGTGCCAGCAGCTCCGGGACTAGCGGGAGAGGCGAGCAGTACTTC.